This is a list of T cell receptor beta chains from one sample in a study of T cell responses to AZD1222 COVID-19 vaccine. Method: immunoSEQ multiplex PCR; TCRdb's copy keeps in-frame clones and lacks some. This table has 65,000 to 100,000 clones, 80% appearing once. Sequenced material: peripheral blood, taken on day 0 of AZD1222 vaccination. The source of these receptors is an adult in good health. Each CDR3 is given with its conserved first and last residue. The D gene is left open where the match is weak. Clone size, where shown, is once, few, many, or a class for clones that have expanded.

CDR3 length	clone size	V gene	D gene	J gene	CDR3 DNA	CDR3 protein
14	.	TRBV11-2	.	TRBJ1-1	TGTGCCAGCAGCTTAGTAGGGGTGAACACTGAAGCTTTCTTT	CASSLVGVNTEAFF
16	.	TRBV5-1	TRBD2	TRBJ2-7	TGCGCCAGCAGCTTGGCCAATAGCGGGGGCTCATACGAGCAGTACTTC	CASSLANSGGSYEQYF
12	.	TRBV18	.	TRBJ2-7	TGTGCCAGCTCACCAGGGACGGCCGAGCAGTACTTC	CASSPGTAEQYF
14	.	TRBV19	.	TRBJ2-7	TGTGCCAGTGGGATGAGACTCTCTAACCACGAGCAGTACTTC	CASGMRLSNHEQYF
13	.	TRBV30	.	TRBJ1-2	TGTGCCTGGAGTGGGGACGGGCGCTATGGCTACACCTTC	CAWSGDGRYGYTF
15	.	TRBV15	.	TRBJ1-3	TGTGCCACCAGCAGAGGGGGGGACTTTGGAAACACCATATATTTT	CATSRGGDFGNTIYF
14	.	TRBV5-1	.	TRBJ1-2	TGCGCCAGCAGCTTTGCCGGGACCGAGATTGGCTACACCTTC	CASSFAGTEIGYTF
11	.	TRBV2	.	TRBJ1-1	TGTGCCAGCAAGGCCGAACGGGAAGCTTTCTTT	CASKAEREAFF
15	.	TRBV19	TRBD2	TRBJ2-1	TGTGCCAGTAGGCGCGGGACTAGCGGGGATTTTGAGCAGTTCTTC	CASRRGTSGDFEQFF
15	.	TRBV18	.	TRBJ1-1	TGTGCCAGCTCACCGGGTGCGGTACAGAACTCTGAAGCTTTCTTT	CASSPGAVQNSEAFF
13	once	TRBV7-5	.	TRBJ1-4	TGTGTCAGAAGCTTTTCTGGAACCGAAAAACTGTTTTTT	CVRSFSGTEKLFF
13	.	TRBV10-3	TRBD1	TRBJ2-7	TGTGCCATCAGGTCGACAGGGGACGACGAGCAGTACTTC	CAIRSTGDDEQYF
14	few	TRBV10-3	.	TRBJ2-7	TGTGCCACCGGTGAAGGCGGCCTCTCCTACGAGCAGTACTTC	CATGEGGLSYEQYF
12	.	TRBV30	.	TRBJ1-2	TGTGCCTGGAGATCCGCGACCTATGGCTACACCTTC	CAWRSATYGYTF
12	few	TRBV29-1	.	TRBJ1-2	TGCAGCGTTGAAGGGGGGGGAAGCGGCTACACCTTC	CSVEGGGSGYTF
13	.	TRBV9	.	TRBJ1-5	TGTGCCAGCAGCGTAGGGGCCAATCAGCCCCAGCATTTT	CASSVGANQPQHF
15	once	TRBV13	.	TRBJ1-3	TGTGCCAGCAGCTTACGCCAGTATCCTGGAAACACCATATATTTT	CASSLRQYPGNTIYF
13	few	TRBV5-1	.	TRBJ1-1	TGCGCCAGCAGCTTGGGGGCTTTGGGTGAAGCTTTCTTT	CASSLGALGEAFF
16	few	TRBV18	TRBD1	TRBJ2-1	TGTGCCAGCTCACCACAGGGGGCCACCACCTACAATGAGCAGTTCTTC	CASSPQGATTYNEQFF
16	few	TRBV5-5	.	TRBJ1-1	TGTGCCAGCAGCTTCCGGGCTAATCAATTTAGCACTGAAGCTTTCTTT	CASSFRANQFSTEAFF
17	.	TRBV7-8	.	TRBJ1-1	TGTGCCAGCAGCTCTTACAGGGTAGGTCGTGTGAACACTGAAGCTTTCTTT	CASSSYRVGRVNTEAFF
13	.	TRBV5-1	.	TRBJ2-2	TGCGCCAGCAGTATTGGCGACACCGGGGAGCTGTTTTTT	CASSIGDTGELFF
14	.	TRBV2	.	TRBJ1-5	TGTGCCAGCAGTGAAACAGGGTCCAATCAGCCCCAGCATTTT	CASSETGSNQPQHF
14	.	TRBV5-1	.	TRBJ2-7	TGCGCCAGCAGCTTGGAGTACAGGAACTACGAGCAGTACTTC	CASSLEYRNYEQYF
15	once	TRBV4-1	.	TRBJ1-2	TGCGCCAGCAGCCAAGATAGACCCACCGGCTATGGCTACACCTTC	CASSQDRPTGYGYTF
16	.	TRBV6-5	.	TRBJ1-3	TGTGCCAGCAGTTACTCGATGCAGCGCTCTGGAAACACCATATATTTT	CASSYSMQRSGNTIYF
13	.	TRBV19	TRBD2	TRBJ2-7	TGTGCCAGTAGTTCCTCGGGACTAGCGGCCCCAGACTTC	CASSSSGLAAPDF
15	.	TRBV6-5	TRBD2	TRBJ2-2	TGTGCCAGCGCAATCAGACTAGCGGGAGGGGGGGAGCTGTTTTTT	CASAIRLAGGGELFF
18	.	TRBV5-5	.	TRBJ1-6	TGTGCCAGCAGCTTGGTGGTGTGGACAGCGCCAAGTAATTCACCCCTCCACTTT	CASSLVVWTAPSNSPLHF
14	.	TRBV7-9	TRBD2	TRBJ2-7	TGTGCCAGCAGCTTAGCTAGCGGGGCCTACGAGCAGTACTTC	CASSLASGAYEQYF
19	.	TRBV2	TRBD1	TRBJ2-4	TGTGCCAGCAGTGGTCACCGAGGACAGGGGGCTATAGCCAAAAACATTCAGTACTTC	CASSGHRGQGAIAKNIQYF
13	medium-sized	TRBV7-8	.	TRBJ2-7	TGTGCCAGCAGCTTTAGGCCGAATTACGAGCAGTACTTC	CASSFRPNYEQYF
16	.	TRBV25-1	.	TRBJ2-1	TGTGCCAGCAGTGATCGGAGGGGGAACTCCTACAATGAGCAGTTCTTC	CASSDRRGNSYNEQFF
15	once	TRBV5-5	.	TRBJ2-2	TGTGCCAGCAGCGCGGGGCTTAGTCTCACCGGGGAGCTGTTTTTT	CASSAGLSLTGELFF
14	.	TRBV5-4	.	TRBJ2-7	TGTGCCAGCAGCTTGGGCGGGATACCCTACGAGCAGTACTTC	CASSLGGIPYEQYF
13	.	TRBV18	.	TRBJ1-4	TGTGCCAGCTCACGGACAGAACCAGAAAAACTGTTTTTT	CASSRTEPEKLFF
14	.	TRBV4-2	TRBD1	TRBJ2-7	TGTGCCAGCAGCGATGGGACAGCGGACTACGAGCAGTACTTC	CASSDGTADYEQYF
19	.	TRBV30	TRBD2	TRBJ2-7	TGTGCCTGGAGTCTCGGACTAGCGGGAGATTGGTCGGACTCCTACGAGCAGTACTTC	CAWSLGLAGDWSDSYEQYF
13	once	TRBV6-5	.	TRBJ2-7	TGTGCCAGCAGTTACCCCCAGTCACCCGAGCAGTACTTC	CASSYPQSPEQYF
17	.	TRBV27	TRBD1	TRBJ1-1	TGTGCCAGCAGCTCCCGGTGGACAGGGAAAATGAACACTGAAGCTTTCTTT	CASSSRWTGKMNTEAFF
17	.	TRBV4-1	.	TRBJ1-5	TGCGCCAGCAGCCAAGGCCCGGGACAAGCCTCCAATCAGCCCCAGCATTTT	CASSQGPGQASNQPQHF
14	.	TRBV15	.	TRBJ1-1	TGTGCCACCAGCAGAGTGGCGGATAACACTGAAGCTTTCTTT	CATSRVADNTEAFF
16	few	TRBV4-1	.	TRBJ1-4	TGCGCCAGCAGCCAAGAACGCGGGTCAGGTAATGAAAAACTGTTTTTT	CASSQERGSGNEKLFF
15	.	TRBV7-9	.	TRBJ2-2	TGTGCCAGCAGCTTAGGGTCAGCAAACACCGGGGAGCTGTTTTTT	CASSLGSANTGELFF
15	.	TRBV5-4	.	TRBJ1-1	TGTGCCAGCAGCCCCCCCGGCTATGAGAACACTGAAGCTTTCTTT	CASSPPGYENTEAFF
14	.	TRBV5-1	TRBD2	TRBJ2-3	TGCGCCAGCAGCTTGGGCGGGAGATCGAATACGCAGTATTTT	CASSLGGRSNTQYF
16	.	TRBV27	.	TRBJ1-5	TGTGCCAGCAGTTTATTTGCCAGGGTTCTAGGTCAGCCCCAGCATTTT	CASSLFARVLGQPQHF
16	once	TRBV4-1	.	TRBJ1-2	TGCGCCAGCAGCCAAGATGACAGTACGGTCAACTATGGCTACACCTTC	CASSQDDSTVNYGYTF
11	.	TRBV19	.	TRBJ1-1	TGTGCCAGTAGTATGAACACTGAAGCTTTCTTT	CASSMNTEAFF
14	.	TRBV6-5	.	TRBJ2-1	TGTGCCAGCAGTACAGTAGCGAGAGGCAATGAGCAGTTCTTC	CASSTVARGNEQFF
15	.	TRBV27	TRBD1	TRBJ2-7	TGTGCCAGCAGTGAGGGCAGGGGGCGGCCTTACGAGCAGTACTTC	CASSEGRGRPYEQYF
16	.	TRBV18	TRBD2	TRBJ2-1	TGTGCCAGCTCACCATTGCCTAGCGGTACCTACAATGAGCAGTTCTTC	CASSPLPSGTYNEQFF
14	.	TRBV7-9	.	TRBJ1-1	TGTGCCAGCAGCTTAGGGGGGTCGGACACTGAAGCTTTCTTT	CASSLGGSDTEAFF
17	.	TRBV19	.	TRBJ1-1	TGTGCCAGTAGTGCCTCGAAGGGGGGGCTGAAGGGAACTGAAGCTTTCTTT	CASSASKGGLKGTEAFF
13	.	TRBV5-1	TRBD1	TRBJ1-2	TGCGCCAGCAGCTTAGGGACAGGGGATGGCTACACCTTC	CASSLGTGDGYTF
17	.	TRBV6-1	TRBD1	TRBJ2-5	TGTGCCAGCAGTGCCTCCGCAGGGGGCGTGAAGCAAGAGACCCAGTACTTC	CASSASAGGVKQETQYF